The sequence of this T cell receptor (beta chain) was determined in a study of OX40 agonist ivuxolimab in advanced cancers. Between the trimmed V and J ends, which lost 3 bases and 3 bases, there was a span of 13 bases. CDR3 size: 15 residues. Per the germline V gene, CDR1 is SGHRS and CDR2 is YFSETQ. Method: immunoSEQ multiplex PCR; TCRdb's copy keeps in-frame clones and lacks some. The table records 97,000 or so clones, around 90% of them present only once. Material: CD4+ or CD8+ T cells sorted from blood, obtained in a trial of the OX40 agonist ivuxolimab. The V gene is TRBV5-1, the J gene TRBJ1-3; the D is unclear. This TCR was sampled from an adult with an advanced solid tumor such as melanoma, head and neck, liver or kidney cancer. CDR3 bases: TGCGCCAGCAGCTGGGGTACTCTGGGTGGAAACACCATATATTTT. Amino acid sequence: CASSWGTLGGNTIYF.